These 6 T cell receptor beta chains were all obtained from the same sample, sequenced in a study of blood T cell repertoires in COVID-19. The data were produced by immunoSEQ multiplex PCR, yet TCRdb's version contains in-frame clones alone and is incomplete. This table has hundreds of thousands of clones, 70% to 90% appearing once. Sequencing used peripheral blood. These receptors originate from a woman in her 70s with COVID-19, enrolled during active disease.

This chain connects TRBV12-3 or TRBV12-4 to TRBJ2-5, with a tentative D call TRBD2 (6 bases). V lost 7 bases and J 7 bases, leaving 16 bases between the germline ends. This CDR3 comprises 13 residues. CDR3 DNA: TGTGCCAGCAAGGGCGGGGCAATGGGGACCCAGTACTTC. It codes for CASKGGAMGTQYF.

This CDR3 reads CASSLAFTVISSYGYTF. CDR3 coding DNA: TGCGCCAGCAGCTTGGCTTTTACAGTTATTTCCTCCTATGGCTACACCTTC. V and J are TRBV5-1 and TRBJ1-2, with no clear D. Trimming removed 0 bases from V and 4 bases from J, with 19 bases in between. Looked up from germline, CDR1 is SGHRS and CDR2 is YFSETQ. CDR3 length: 17 amino acids.

This clone was detected only a few times. The chain links TRBV7-2 to TRBJ2-3, with D possibly matching TRBD1 (6 bases). The CDR3 sequence is 16 residues long. V gave up 2 bases and J gave up 6 bases, with 18 bases separating them. CDR1 and CDR2 from the germline V gene are SGHTA and FQGNSA. The CDR3 sequence: CASSLQGFRAGDTQYF. The DNA for the CDR3 is TGTGCCAGCAGCTTACAGGGGTTTCGGGCAGGGGATACGCAGTATTTT.

This clone was seen only a few times. The chain combines TRBV5-4 with TRBJ1-1; D is perhaps TRBD1 (5 bases). CDR3 length: 14 residues. V lost 1 base and J 10 bases, leaving 17 bases between the germline ends. Germline V CDR1 and CDR2: SGHNT, YYREEE (reference sequence). CDR3 region: CASSLSPGAQGAFF. The CDR3 DNA follows: TGTGCCAGCAGCTTGAGTCCCGGAGCGCAGGGAGCTTTCTTT.

V gene TRBV28 combines with J gene TRBJ1-1, with 9 bases identical to TRBD1. The CDR3 is made up of 15 amino acids. Germline V gene sequence: CDR1 MDHEN, CDR2 SYDVKM. J was trimmed by 2 bases and V by 7 bases; bases with no gene match: 8. The CDR3 spells CASITGGSSNTEAFF. CDR3 nucleotides: TGTGCCAGCATCACAGGGGGCTCGAGCAACACTGAAGCTTTCTTT.

This sequence joins TRBV27 and TRBJ2-7; a possible D gene is TRBD1 (6 bases). CDR3 length equals 12 residues. Germline V gene data show CDR1 as MNHEY and CDR2 as SMNVEV (reference sequence). Trimming cost V 5 bases and J 4 bases, with 9 bases left between them. The CDR3 sequence: CASSQQGYEQYF. DNA of the CDR3: TGTGCCAGCAGTCAACAGGGTTACGAGCAGTACTTC.